A single sample is the source of the 14 T cell receptor beta chains below, sequenced in a study of identical twins. TCRdb reprocessed the 5' RACE reads with MiXCR, giving one entry per CDR3 protein. The sample shows 500,000 to 650,000 distinct CDR3 sequences, 20% to 25% of them seen only once. These data also formed part of another study, on yellow fever vaccine responses in identical twins.

The sample taken for sequencing was CD4+ T cells sorted from blood. Receptors originate from a woman between 18 and 29 years old in good health.

The J gene is TRBJ2-5, the V gene TRBV9, with 8 bases matching TRBD1. Germline CDR1 reads SGDLS; CDR2 reads YYNGEE. CDR3 length equals 14 residues. Germline trimming cut 4 bases from V and 2 bases from J; bases unmatched to any gene: 4. CDR3 sequence: CASSLQGDQETQYF. Here the CDR3 DNA reads TGTGCCAGCAGCTTACAGGGGGATCAAGAGACCCAGTACTTC.

The chain employs TRBV20-1 and TRBJ2-1; TRBD1 matches at 7 bases. The CDR3 length is 11 residues. Trimming at V came to 8 bases and at J to 4 bases, leaving 2 bases not matched to a gene. Germline CDR1 DFQATT, CDR2 SNEGSKA (reference sequence). The CDR3 coding sequence is TGCAGTAGGGGGCTTTACAATGAGCAGTTCTTC. Protein: CSRGLYNEQFF.

The chain uses TRBV24-1 and TRBJ2-2, with TRBD2 matching 14 bases. Germline values: CDR1 KGHDR, CDR2 SFDVKD. V shed 8 bases and J 5 bases; nucleotides not matched to a gene: 3. The CDR3 consists of 15 residues. In nucleotides, the CDR3 is TGTGCCACCAAGGGACTAGCGGGAGAGACCGGGGAGCTGTTTTTT. Translating it yields CATKGLAGETGELFF.

This clonotype has just a few counts. This rearrangement joins TRBV12-3 or TRBV12-4 to TRBJ2-1, with TRBD2 identical over 9 bases. V was pared by 7 bases and J by 8 bases, with 18 bases of the junction left unmatched. The CDR3 has 17 amino acids. The DNA of the CDR3 is TGTGCCAGCATTCGGGGCTTGGTGCGGGAGGGGGCGGATGAGCAGTTCTTC. This translates into CASIRGLVREGADEQFF.

The V and J genes are TRBV7-2 and TRBJ1-6; 8 bases line up with TRBD1. In germline, CDR1 is SGHTA, CDR2 FQGNSA. V lost 5 bases and J lost 8; bases outside the gene matches: 11. This CDR3 is 16 amino acids long. The CDR3 loop is CASSKHMDRVDSPLHF. The CDR3 DNA reads as TGTGCCAGCAGCAAACACATGGACAGGGTGGATTCACCCCTCCACTTT.

V is TRBV7-7 and J is TRBJ2-5, with 7 bases matching TRBD2. This CDR3 contains 14 residues. Per the germline V gene, CDR1 is SSHAT and CDR2 is FNYEAQ (reference sequence). The V segment lost 5 bases and the J segment 4 bases; nucleotides outside the gene matches: 7. The CDR3 sequence is CASSPGVAGETQYF. In DNA form, the CDR3 reads TGTGCCAGCAGCCCTGGAGTAGCGGGAGAGACCCAGTACTTC.

The table lists this clonotype with a few counts. The chain links TRBV12-3 or TRBV12-4 to TRBJ2-7, with 8 bases lining up with TRBD1. The V gene end was trimmed by 3 bases and the J gene end by 0 bases; junction bases not matched to a gene: 4. The CDR3 contains 15 residues. The DNA of the CDR3 is TGTGCCAGCAGTTTTGACAGGGGCCTCTCCTACGAGCAGTACTTC. As protein: CASSFDRGLSYEQYF.

This chain connects TRBV12-3 or TRBV12-4 to TRBJ2-7; the match to TRBD2 covers 7 bases. The CDR3 has 14 amino acids. The junction had 5 bases not matched to a gene; V was cut back by 1 base and J by 5 bases. CDR3 sequence: CASSLGGRSDEQYF. CDR3 nucleotide sequence: TGTGCCAGCAGTTTAGGCGGGAGAAGTGACGAGCAGTACTTC.

V and J are TRBV11-1 and TRBJ2-3, with 11 bases aligning to TRBD2. Trimming removed 4 bases from V and 0 bases from J; junction bases left unmatched: 12. The germline V gene has CDR1 SGHAT and CDR2 FQDESV (reference sequence). The CDR3 has 19 amino acids. CDR3 DNA: TGTGCCAGCAGCTCCCGACCGGGACTAGCGGAGTCTAGCACAGATACGCAGTATTTT. It yields the protein CASSSRPGLAESSTDTQYF.

This clonotype has more than one count but fewer than ten. The chain uses TRBV6-2 or TRBV6-3 and TRBJ2-4; a possible D gene is TRBD1 (6 bases). Germline V CDR1 and CDR2: MNHEY, SVGEGT. The CDR3 has 14 amino acids. V was cut by 6 bases and J by 12 bases, with 21 bases left in between. The chain's CDR3 is CASSSPVGGRPQYF. In nucleotides, the CDR3 is TGTGCCAGCAGCAGTCCTGTAGGGGGTAGGCCTCAGTACTTC.

V is TRBV4-1 and J is TRBJ1-6; the D is unclear. The CDR3 is made up of 14 amino acids. The V gene lost 2 bases and the J gene lost 8 bases, with 10 bases spanning the gap. Germline CDR1 and CDR2: MGHRA and YSYEKL. The CDR3 nucleotides read TGCGCCAGCAGCCAACCTACAGCGGATTCACCCCTCCACTTT. It yields the protein CASSQPTADSPLHF.

This rearrangement joins TRBV6-4 to TRBJ2-3; TRBD2 agrees at 7 bases. CDR1 and CDR2 (germline): MRHNA, SNTAGT. Unmatched junction bases numbered 15, after V lost 6 bases and J lost 3 bases. CDR3 length: 17 amino acids. The CDR3 sequence is CASRTMRLASRTDTQYF. In DNA, the CDR3 is TGTGCCAGCAGAACTATGCGACTAGCATCTAGGACAGATACGCAGTATTTT.

At least ten counts were recorded for this clonotype. The V and J genes are TRBV7-2 and TRBJ1-5; D perhaps matches TRBD1 (6 bases). V was pared by 6 bases and J by 2 bases, with 11 bases between. CDR1 and CDR2 from the germline V gene are SGHTA and FQGNSA. The CDR3 totals 14 residues. For the CDR3, the DNA is TGTGCCAGCAGTTTATCAGGGGGCAATCAGCCCCAGCATTTT. Translated: CASSLSGGNQPQHF.

This clonotype was observed a handful of times. The rearrangement links TRBV7-2 to TRBJ2-7, with D perhaps matching TRBD1 (5 bases). V shed 2 bases and J shed 4 bases, with 12 bases lying between them. Germline V gives CDR1 SGHTA, CDR2 FQGNSA. The CDR3 is made up of 14 amino acids. The CDR3 loop reads CASSLFSKGYEQYF. The CDR3 DNA is TGTGCCAGCAGCTTATTCTCGAAGGGGTACGAGCAGTACTTC.